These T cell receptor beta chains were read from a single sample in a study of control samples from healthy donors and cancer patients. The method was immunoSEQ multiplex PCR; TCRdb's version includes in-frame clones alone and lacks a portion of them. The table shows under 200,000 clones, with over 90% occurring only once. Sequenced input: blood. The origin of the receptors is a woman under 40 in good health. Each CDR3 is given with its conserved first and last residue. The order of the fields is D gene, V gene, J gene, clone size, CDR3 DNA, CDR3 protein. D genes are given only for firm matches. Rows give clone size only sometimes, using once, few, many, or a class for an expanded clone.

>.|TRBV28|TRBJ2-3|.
TGTGCCAGCAGTACCTCGGAGGGGGCGCGGAGTACGCAGTATTTT
CASSTSEGARSTQYF
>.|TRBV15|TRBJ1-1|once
TGTGCCACCAGTCGGTGGGAAATTGGCACTGAAGCTTTCTTT
CATSRWEIGTEAFF
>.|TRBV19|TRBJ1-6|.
TGTGCCAGTAGTACTTCAGGGGTTTCACCCCTCCACTTT
CASSTSGVSPLHF
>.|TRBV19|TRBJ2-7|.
TGTGCCAGTAGTATAGATCTCGGGGGATACGAGCAGTACTTC
CASSIDLGGYEQYF
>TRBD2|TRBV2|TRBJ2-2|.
TGTGCCCGCGGTCCCGGGGCGGGGGGATTCTCCGGGGAGCTGTTTTTT
CARGPGAGGFSGELFF
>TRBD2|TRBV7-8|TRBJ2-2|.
TGTGCCAGCAGCGGTAGGAGGTTAGCGGGAGGGCCGGAAGCCTTT
CASSGRRLAGGPEAF
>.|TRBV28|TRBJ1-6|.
TGTGCCAGCAGTTTAGTCAGAGGTTTGGGAAATTCACCCCTCCACTTT
CASSLVRGLGNSPLHF
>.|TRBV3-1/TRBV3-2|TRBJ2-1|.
TGTGCCAGCGCCCAGACGGGAGTAGGCGATGAGCAGTTCTTC
CASAQTGVGDEQFF
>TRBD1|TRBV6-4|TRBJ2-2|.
TGTGCCAGCAGGGGACAGGGGGCTTCCGGGGAGCTGTTTTTT
CASRGQGASGELFF
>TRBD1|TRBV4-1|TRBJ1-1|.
TGCGCCAGCAGCCAGGCCCCGACAGGGGGGGCTGAAGCTTTCTTT
CASSQAPTGGAEAFF
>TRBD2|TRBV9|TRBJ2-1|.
TGTGCCAGCAGCGCGAGCGGGGGAACCTACAATGAGCAGTTCTTC
CASSASGGTYNEQFF
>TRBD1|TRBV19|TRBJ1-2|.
TGTGCCAGTAGTATTGCCCAGGGGGACTATGGCTACACCTTC
CASSIAQGDYGYTF
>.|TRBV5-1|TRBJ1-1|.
TGCGCCAGCAGCTTGGCGGGCTCCACTGAAGCTTTCTTT
CASSLAGSTEAFF
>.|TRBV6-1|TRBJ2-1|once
TGTGCCAGCAGTGAAGGTGGGGGAAGGAATGAGCAGTTCTTC
CASSEGGGRNEQFF
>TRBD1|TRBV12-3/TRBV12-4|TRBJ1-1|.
TGTGCCAGCAGTTTTGACAGGGTGGCTTTCTTT
CASSFDRVAFF
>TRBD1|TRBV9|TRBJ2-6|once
TGTGCCAGCAGCACTACCCGGGACAGGGGGTATGGGGCCAACGTCCTGACTTTC
CASSTTRDRGYGANVLTF
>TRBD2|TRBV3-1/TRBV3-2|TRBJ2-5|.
TGTGCCAGCAGCCAAGCGGGAGGGCGTGCAGAGACCCAGTACTTC
CASSQAGGRAETQYF
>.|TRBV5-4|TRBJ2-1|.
TGTGCCAGCAGCGCAGGGAGCTCCTACAATGAGCAGTTCTTC
CASSAGSSYNEQFF
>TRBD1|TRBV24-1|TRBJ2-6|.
TGTGCCACCAGTGATACAACAGGGGCCCCTGGGGCCAACGTCCTGACTTTC
CATSDTTGAPGANVLTF
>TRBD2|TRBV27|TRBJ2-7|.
TGTGCCAGCAGTTTAAGGGCTTCCGGACTAGCGGGATGGAGCTCCTACGAGCAGTACTTC
CASSLRASGLAGWSSYEQYF
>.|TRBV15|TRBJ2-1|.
TGTGCCACCAGGGCGGATAGCTCCTACAATGAGCAGTTCTTC
CATRADSSYNEQFF
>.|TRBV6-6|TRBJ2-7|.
TGTGCCAGCAGTTACTCCGAAGAGCAGTACTTC
CASSYSEEQYF
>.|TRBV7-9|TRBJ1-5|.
TGTGCCAGCAGCGACGACAGAGACAATCAGCCCCAGCATTTT
CASSDDRDNQPQHF